This T cell receptor beta chain was recorded in a study of control samples from healthy donors and cancer patients. The CDR3 contains 14 residues. Germline CDR1 is SGHAT and CDR2 is FQNNGV. V lost 1 base and J lost 8, with 14 bases in between. Here immunoSEQ multiplex PCR was the method, and the copy in TCRdb shows in-frame clones only, minus some. The sample lists about 60,000 clones, approximately 95% occurring once. On this clone: Other DNA variants within this sample encode the same CDR3.

The V and J genes are TRBV11-2 and TRBJ1-1; D is perhaps TRBD1 (6 bases). This receptor was taken from a woman under 30 in good health. Sample: blood. The DNA for the CDR3 is TGTGCCAGCAGCTTAGGGGGGGGGCTAGGGGAAGCTTTCTTT. Translation gives CASSLGGGLGEAFF.